The 20 T cell receptor beta chains below come from one sample, sequenced in a study of PD-L1 blockade in urothelial cancer. TCRdb's table, derived via immunoSEQ multiplex PCR, lists solely in-frame clones and lacks some. The data contain approximately 100,000 clones, 70% to 85% of them singletons. The specimen was PBMCs, collected around atezolizumab (anti-PD-L1) treatment. The receptors were sampled from a middle-aged man with urothelial cancer.

J is TRBJ2-7 and V is TRBV6-5; tentatively, D is TRBD1 (6 bases). CDR1 is MNHEY, CDR2 SVGAGI, per germline. The CDR3 has 13 amino acids. V was clipped by 6 bases and J by 3 bases, with 12 bases between them. The CDR3 is CASRQGIRYEQYF. CDR3 DNA: TGTGCCAGCAGACAGGGAATCCGCTACGAGCAGTACTTC.

CDR3 residues: CASRRGRGYNEQFF. CDR3 DNA: TGTGCCAGCAGGCGGGGCAGGGGGTACAATGAGCAGTTCTTC. The chain couples TRBV28 to TRBJ2-1, with a possible D match to TRBD1 (7 bases). The CDR3 sequence is 14 residues long. Trimming left V 6 bases short and J 4 bases short, with 13 bases between. In germline, CDR1 is MDHEN, CDR2 SYDVKM. The entire variable domain, with the rest obtained from reference TRBV28 and TRBJ2-1, is as follows: DVKVTQSSRYLVKRTGEKVFLECVQDMDHENMFWYRQDPGLGLRLIYFSYDVKMKEKGDIPEGYSVSREKKERFSLILESASTNQTSMYLCASRRGRGYNEQFFGPGTRLTVL.

The chain employs TRBV27 and TRBJ1-1; D is uncertain. The CDR3 is made up of 13 amino acids. Germline CDR1 reads MNHEY; CDR2 reads SMNVEV (reference sequence). Trimming took off 1 base at V and 1 base at J, with 4 bases between the two ends. The CDR3 nucleotides are TGTGCCAGCAGTTTATTGAGGAACACTGAAGCTTTCTTT. As protein: CASSLLRNTEAFF.

This chain joins TRBV7-9 and TRBJ2-7; 7 bases align to TRBD1. Germline assignment: CDR1 SEHNR and CDR2 FQNEAQ (reference sequence). J was trimmed by 2 bases and V by 8 bases; bases with no gene match: 9. The CDR3 loop spans 14 amino acids. CDR3 DNA: TGTGCCAGCGACTCCGGGACAGCGCCCTACGAGCAGTACTTC. It is translated as CASDSGTAPYEQYF. Drawing the rest from reference TRBV7-9 and TRBJ2-7, the complete variable domain is DTGVSQNPRHKITKRGQNVTFRCDPISEHNRLYWYRQTLGQGPEFLTYFQNEAQLEKSRLLSDRFSAERPKGSFSTLEIQRTEQGDSAMYLCASDSGTAPYEQYFGPGTRLTVT.

The V call is TRBV28, the J call TRBJ2-7, with D uncertain. The CDR3 consists of 13 residues. Germline V CDR1 and CDR2: MDHEN, SYDVKM. Trimming cost V 2 bases and J 3 bases, with 8 bases left between them. Here the CDR3 DNA reads TGTGCCAGCAGTTTAACAACCCTCTACGAGCAGTACTTC. It specifies CASSLTTLYEQYF.

There are a few counts of this clone. The V call is TRBV28, the J call TRBJ1-2, with D possibly being TRBD1 (5 bases). This CDR3 contains 14 residues. V lost 7 bases to trimming and J lost 4 bases, with 16 bases between them. Germline loops: CDR1 MDHEN, CDR2 SYDVKM. The CDR3 coding sequence is TGTGCCAGCACCTCCCCTCAGGGCCCCTATGGCTACACCTTC. This translates into CASTSPQGPYGYTF.

V and J are TRBV5-1 and TRBJ2-2; 8 nucleotides line up with TRBD2. CDR3 size: 15 residues. The germline V gene encodes CDR1 SGHRS and CDR2 YFSETQ. The V gene end was trimmed by 6 bases and the J gene end by 3 bases; junction bases not matched to a gene: 7. DNA for the CDR3: TGCGCCAGCAAAAAGACTAGCGTAGACACCGGGGAGCTGTTTTTT. It yields the protein CASKKTSVDTGELFF.

This sequence joins TRBV6-5 and TRBJ1-6; 7 bases agree with TRBD1. CDR1 is MNHEY, CDR2 SVGAGI, per germline. The length of the CDR3 is 15 residues. V trimming: 0 bases; J trimming: 7 bases; junction bases outside the gene matches: 3. The CDR3 reads CASSYSGTVNSPLHF. CDR3 DNA: TGTGCCAGCAGTTACTCCGGGACAGTCAATTCACCCCTCCACTTT.

This chain uses TRBV11-2 with TRBJ2-7; unclear D gene. Germline V gives CDR1 SGHAT, CDR2 FQNNGV. The V end lost 1 base, the J end lost 3 bases, and 16 bases lay between the germline ends. The CDR3 has 16 residues. CDR3 bases: TGTGCCAGCAGCTTAGTTCAACAGAGCTCCTTCTACGAGCAGTACTTC. It is translated as CASSLVQQSSFYEQYF.

The V call is TRBV18, the J call TRBJ1-2; D is uncertain. V lost 0 bases and J 2 bases, leaving 16 bases between the germline ends. Germline V gene data show CDR1 as KGHSH and CDR2 as LQKENI. CDR3 length: 17 amino acids. CDR3 loop: CASSPPPLREPNYGYTF. DNA for the CDR3: TGTGCCAGCTCACCACCGCCCCTACGAGAGCCCAACTATGGCTACACCTTC.

V is TRBV11-2 and J is TRBJ2-5; TRBD2 might be the D (6 bases). From germline, CDR1 is SGHAT and CDR2 FQNNGV. Trimming took off 1 base at V and 9 bases at J, with 12 bases between the two ends. The CDR3 contains 13 residues. The CDR3 DNA follows: TGTGCCAGCAGCTTAGGCACGGGAGAATCCCAGTACTTC. Protein sequence: CASSLGTGESQYF.

The chain recombines TRBV6-1 with TRBJ2-3; TRBD2 agrees at 12 bases. V was clipped by 6 bases and J by 0 bases; unmatched bases: 1. Per the germline V gene, CDR1 is MNHNS and CDR2 is SASEGT. CDR3 size: 15 residues. CDR3 bases: TGTGCCAGCAGAGGACTAGCGGGAAGCACAGATACGCAGTATTTT. It yields the protein CASRGLAGSTDTQYF.

The V call is TRBV7-6, the J call TRBJ2-2; TRBD2 agrees at 7 bases. V lost 1 base, J lost 0 bases, and 5 bases stayed unmatched. The CDR3 covers 17 residues. Per the germline V gene, CDR1 is SGHVS and CDR2 is FNYEAQ. CDR3 in DNA: TGTGCCAGCAGCTTAGTGGGGGGGACCACGAACACCGGGGAGCTGTTTTTT. Its protein is CASSLVGGTTNTGELFF.

DNA of the CDR3: TGTGCCAGCAGTGGACAGGGATCAGTCCAAATTGGCTACACCTTC. This gives the protein CASSGQGSVQIGYTF. This sequence joins TRBV6-1 and TRBJ1-2; 7 bases align to TRBD1. The CDR3 extends over 15 amino acids. Germline V gene data show CDR1 as MNHNS and CDR2 as SASEGT. J gave up 7 bases and V 4 bases, and 12 bases lay outside the gene matches.

This chain uses TRBV30 with TRBJ2-7; TRBD2 aligns across 9 bases. CDR1 is GTSNPN, CDR2 SVGIG, per germline (reference sequence). J was trimmed by 4 bases and V by 2 bases; bases with no gene match: 6. CDR3 length: 14 amino acids. In DNA, the CDR3 is TGTGCCTGGAGTTTAGTAGCGGGAGTTTACGAGCAGTACTTC. It is translated as CAWSLVAGVYEQYF.

The chain is built from TRBV18 and TRBJ2-1, with 10 nucleotides matching TRBD1. Germline trimming cut 7 bases from V and 6 bases from J; bases unmatched to any gene: 9. This CDR3 is built from 15 residues. Germline values: CDR1 KGHSH, CDR2 LQKENI. The CDR3 here is CASWEGTGAVNEQFF. The CDR3 DNA sequence: TGTGCCAGCTGGGAGGGGACAGGGGCCGTCAATGAGCAGTTCTTC.

The genes are TRBV5-5 and TRBJ2-5; 8 bases are a match to TRBD1. From germline, CDR1 is SGHKS and CDR2 YYEKEE (reference sequence). CDR3 size: 14 residues. Unmatched junction bases numbered 3, after V lost 1 base and J lost 4 bases. The CDR3 spells CASSLQGARETQYF. The DNA for the CDR3 is TGTGCCAGCAGCTTGCAGGGGGCGAGAGAGACCCAGTACTTC.

This chain joins TRBV11-2 and TRBJ2-7, with 8 bases that match TRBD2. This CDR3 is 13 amino acids long. V shed 5 bases and J 12 bases; nucleotides not matched to a gene: 12. CDR1 is SGHAT and CDR2 is FQNNGV in the germline V gene. The CDR3 spells CASSPGTREDPYF. DNA of the CDR3: TGTGCCAGCAGCCCAGGGACTAGGGAGGATCCGTACTTC.

V is TRBV5-1 and J is TRBJ2-7; 10 bases are shared with TRBD1. After removal of 4 bases from V and 4 bases from J, the junction contained 8 bases not matched to a gene. This CDR3 is built from 15 residues. Germline CDR1 is SGHRS and CDR2 is YFSETQ. Here the CDR3 reads CASSMTPGQGYEQYF. The CDR3 nucleotides read TGCGCCAGCAGCATGACTCCGGGACAGGGGTACGAGCAGTACTTC.

The CDR3 reads CASSQQGQGAYEQYF. The CDR3 nucleotides read TGCGCCAGCAGCCAACAGGGACAGGGGGCCTACGAGCAGTACTTC. The chain has TRBV4-1 and TRBJ2-7, with 11 nucleotides matching TRBD1. This CDR3 has 15 residues. The trim removed 2 bases at V and 2 bases at J, leaving 2 bases unmatched. CDR1 and CDR2 (germline): MGHRA, YSYEKL.